This entry features one T cell receptor (beta chain) sequence. The ends lost 3 bases at V and 4 bases at J; junction bases unmatched: 7. The CDR3 length is 15 residues. Germline CDR1 and CDR2: GTSNPN and SVGIG (reference sequence). This table comes from immunoSEQ multiplex PCR, and its TCRdb copy is limited to in-frame clones, with some not included. The sample lists 150,000 to 200,000 clones, 88% occurring once. The sample is drawn from a study of T cell responses to AZD1222 COVID-19 vaccine. The source material was peripheral blood, sampled 28 days after the second AZD1222 dose. The sequence came from an adult who received the AZD1222 COVID-19 vaccine. The chain links TRBV30 to TRBJ1-1; TRBD1 matches 11 bases. The chain's CDR3 is CAWRAGGQGATEAFF. In DNA form, the CDR3 reads TGTGCCTGGAGGGCTGGCGGACAGGGGGCCACTGAAGCTTTCTTT.